Listed here is a single T cell receptor (beta chain). The antigen is not known. The record originates from a study of cytomegalovirus exposure and HLA in healthy donors. Study context: Among the 398 genotyped donors, less than 85% were placed in the Caucasian-associated ancestry cluster.

Study-level findings and limits: Association of a missense DCLRE1C variant with TCR beta V- and J-gene trimming was reported in a later analysis. More than 150 TCR beta chains were listed as cytomegalovirus-associated. Indistinguishable V segments such as TRBV6-2 and TRBV6-3 were excluded.

Between the trimmed V and J ends, which lost 7 bases and 1 base, there was a span of 16 bases. CDR1 MNHEY and CDR2 SVGAGI come from the germline V gene. This CDR3 spans 15 amino acids. It was with 60 Vbeta and 13 Jbeta primers that the PCR ran. This table comes from immunoSEQ multiplex PCR, and its TCRdb copy is limited to in-frame clones, with some not included. The table has approximately 180,000 clones, around 75% seen once. The chain links TRBV6-5 to TRBJ1-1; D is possibly TRBD1 (6 bases). This clonotype was sampled from a woman aged 30 to 39 in good health and CMV-seronegative. The sequenced material came from PBMCs. The CDR3 is CASTSPGHKNTEAFF. The CDR3 DNA follows: TGTGCCAGCACTTCCCCGGGACACAAGAACACTGAAGCTTTCTTT.